The present TCR beta chain was sequenced within a study of OX40 agonist ivuxolimab in advanced cancers. Sequencing was performed with immunoSEQ multiplex PCR; in TCRdb, only in-frame clones are kept and a portion is missing. The sample includes 100,000 to 150,000 clones, about 92% of them seen just once. Germline V gene data show CDR1 as MNHEY and CDR2 as SVGAGI. The CDR3 extends over 12 amino acids. The V gene lost 6 bases and the J gene lost 4 bases, with 10 bases spanning the gap. Individuals having autoimmune disease history or systemic immunosuppression were not enrolled. This specimen was CD4+ or CD8+ T cells sorted from blood, taken in a trial of the OX40 agonist ivuxolimab. This sequence originates from an adult with an advanced solid tumor such as melanoma, head and neck, liver or kidney cancer. The chain uses TRBV6-5 and TRBJ2-7, with a weak D call TRBD1 (5 bases). Written as DNA, the CDR3 is TGTGCCAGCAGCTCAGACAGATACGAGCAGTACTTC. Translated, it gives CASSSDRYEQYF.